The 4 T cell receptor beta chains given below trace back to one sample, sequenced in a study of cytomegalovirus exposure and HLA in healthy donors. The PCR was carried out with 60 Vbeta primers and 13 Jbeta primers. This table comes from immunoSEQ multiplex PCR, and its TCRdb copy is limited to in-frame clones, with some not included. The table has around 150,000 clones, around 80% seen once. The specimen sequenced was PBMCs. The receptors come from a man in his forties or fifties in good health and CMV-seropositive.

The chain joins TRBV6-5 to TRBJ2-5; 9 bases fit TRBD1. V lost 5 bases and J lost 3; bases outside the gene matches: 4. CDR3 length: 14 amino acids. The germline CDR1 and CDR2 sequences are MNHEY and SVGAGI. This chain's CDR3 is CASSHGDREETQYF. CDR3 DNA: TGTGCCAGCAGTCATGGGGACAGGGAAGAGACCCAGTACTTC.

The CDR3 coding sequence is TGTGCCAGCAGTTCTTGGACAGGGGGAGACACTGAAGCTTTCTTT. It yields the protein CASSSWTGGDTEAFF. This rearrangement joins TRBV6-5 to TRBJ1-1, with TRBD1 matching 10 bases. Germline CDR1 MNHEY, CDR2 SVGAGI. CDR3 length equals 15 residues. The junction had 5 bases not matched to a gene; V was cut back by 4 bases and J by 3 bases.

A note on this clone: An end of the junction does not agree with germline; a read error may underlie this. The CDR3 spells CASSGTSKQPQHF. In DNA, the CDR3 is TGTGCCAGCAGCGGGACAAGCAAACAGCCCCAGCATTTT. The chain uses TRBV11-2 and TRBJ1-5; the D gene is possibly TRBD1 (6 bases). Per germline, CDR1 SGHAT and CDR2 FQNNGV. The CDR3 consists of 13 residues.

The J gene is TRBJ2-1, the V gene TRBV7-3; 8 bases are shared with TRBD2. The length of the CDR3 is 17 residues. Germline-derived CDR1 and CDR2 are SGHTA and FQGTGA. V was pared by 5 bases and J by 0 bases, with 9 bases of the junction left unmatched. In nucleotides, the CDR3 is TGTGCCAGCAGCCCCTCGGGGGGGATAAGCTCCTACAATGAGCAGTTCTTC. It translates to CASSPSGGISSYNEQFF.